This T cell receptor (beta chain) was retrieved from a study of identical twins. Comments on this clonotype: The antigen is not known.

TCRdb passed the 5' RACE reads through MiXCR, listing each CDR3 protein once. The sample carries some 320,000 distinct CDR3 sequences, about 12% recorded once. Germline values: CDR1 DFQATT, CDR2 SNEGSKA (reference sequence). The CDR3 runs 16 residues. The ends lost 6 bases at V and 4 bases at J; junction bases unmatched: 11. The study, taken as a whole, reports: Donors were not followed over many years; analysis was cross-sectional.

A further study also used this sample, focusing on yellow fever vaccine responses in identical twins.

Material: CD8+ T cells sorted from blood. The J gene is TRBJ2-1, the V gene TRBV20-1, with 11 bases that match TRBD2. This clonotype was sampled from a woman aged 18-29 years in good health. CDR3 residues: CSAFGTSGFNYNEQFF. As DNA, the CDR3 is TGCAGTGCGTTCGGGACTAGCGGATTCAATTACAATGAGCAGTTCTTC.